This TCR beta chain was retrieved from a study of T cells in Graves' hyperthyroidism and ophthalmopathy. General study findings and limits: Most thyroid clonotypes expanded above 0.001 appeared in blood too.

In regard to this clonotype: Its antigen remains unidentified.

Amplification of TCR beta CDR3 regions used RNA as the template. When the TCR CDR3 underwent first-round RT-PCR, the HTBI primer set was used. TCRdb recomputed calls from the multiplex PCR reads with MiXCR, one row per CDR3 protein. Found here are 110,000 to 150,000 distinct CDR3 sequences, roughly 23% of them singletons; the top ten hold 60% to 70%. V dropped 5 bases and J dropped 0 bases, with 13 bases sitting between them. CDR3 length equals 16 residues. The V gene's germline CDR1 is SGHTA and CDR2 FQGTGA. The study enrolled patients aged 18 to 65 with newly diagnosed hyperthyroidism of under 2 months' duration. Blood from later-ophthalmopathy patients was taken at first hyperthyroidism diagnosis. The authors obtained PBMCs from 7.5 to 10 ml of fresh peripheral blood.

Material for sequencing was blood. V and J are TRBV7-3 and TRBJ2-2; maybe TRBD2 (6 bases). This TCR derives from a woman aged 45-65 years with Graves' hyperthyroidism that later progressed to Graves' ophthalmopathy. CDR3 DNA sequence: TGTGCCAGCAGCAATACAGCGGGCGCGAACACCGGGGAGCTGTTTTTT. Encoded protein: CASSNTAGANTGELFF.